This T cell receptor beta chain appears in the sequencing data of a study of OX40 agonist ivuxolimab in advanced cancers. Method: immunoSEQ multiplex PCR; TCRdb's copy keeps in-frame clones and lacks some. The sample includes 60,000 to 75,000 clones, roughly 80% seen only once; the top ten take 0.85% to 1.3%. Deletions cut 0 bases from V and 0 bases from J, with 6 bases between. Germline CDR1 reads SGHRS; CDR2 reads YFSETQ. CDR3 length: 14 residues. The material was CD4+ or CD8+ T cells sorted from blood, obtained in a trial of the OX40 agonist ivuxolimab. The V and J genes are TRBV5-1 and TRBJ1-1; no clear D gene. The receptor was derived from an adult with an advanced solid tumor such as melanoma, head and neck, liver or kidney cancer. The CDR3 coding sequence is TGCGCCAGCAGCTTGGGACACCTGAACACTGAAGCTTTCTTT. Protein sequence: CASSLGHLNTEAFF.